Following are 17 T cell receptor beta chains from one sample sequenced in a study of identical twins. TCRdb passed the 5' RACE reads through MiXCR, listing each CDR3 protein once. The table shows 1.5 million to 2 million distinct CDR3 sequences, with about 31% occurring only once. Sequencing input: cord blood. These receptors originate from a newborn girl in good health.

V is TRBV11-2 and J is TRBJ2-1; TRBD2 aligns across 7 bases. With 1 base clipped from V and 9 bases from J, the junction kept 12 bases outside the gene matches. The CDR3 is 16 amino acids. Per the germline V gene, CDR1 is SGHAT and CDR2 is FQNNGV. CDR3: CASSLVVAGVFGEQFF. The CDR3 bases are TGTGCCAGCAGCTTAGTGGTGGCGGGAGTTTTCGGTGAGCAGTTCTTC.

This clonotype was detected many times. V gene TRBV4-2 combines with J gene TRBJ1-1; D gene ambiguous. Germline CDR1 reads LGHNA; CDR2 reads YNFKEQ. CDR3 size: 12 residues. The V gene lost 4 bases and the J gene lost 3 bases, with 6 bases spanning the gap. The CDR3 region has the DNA TGTGCCAGCAGCCGCCGGGACACTGAAGCTTTCTTT. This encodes CASSRRDTEAFF.

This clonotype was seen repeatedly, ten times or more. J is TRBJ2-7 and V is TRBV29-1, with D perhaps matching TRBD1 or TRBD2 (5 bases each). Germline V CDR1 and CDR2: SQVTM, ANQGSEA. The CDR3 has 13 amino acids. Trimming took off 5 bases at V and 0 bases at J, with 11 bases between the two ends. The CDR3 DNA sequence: TGCAGCGTTCGGGCAGGGACCTCCTACGAGCAGTACTTC. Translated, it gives CSVRAGTSYEQYF.

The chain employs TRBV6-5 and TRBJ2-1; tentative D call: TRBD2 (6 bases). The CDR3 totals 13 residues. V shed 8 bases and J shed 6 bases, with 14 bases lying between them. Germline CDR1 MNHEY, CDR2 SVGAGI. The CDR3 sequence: CASRGSASNEQFF. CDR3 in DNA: TGTGCCAGCCGGGGGAGTGCATCCAATGAGCAGTTCTTC.

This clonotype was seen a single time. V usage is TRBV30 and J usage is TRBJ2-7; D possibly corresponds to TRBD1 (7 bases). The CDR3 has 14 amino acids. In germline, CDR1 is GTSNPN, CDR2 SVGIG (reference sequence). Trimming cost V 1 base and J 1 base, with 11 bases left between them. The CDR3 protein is CAWSGQGGSYEQYF. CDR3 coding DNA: TGTGCCTGGAGTGGACAGGGAGGATCCTACGAGCAGTACTTC.

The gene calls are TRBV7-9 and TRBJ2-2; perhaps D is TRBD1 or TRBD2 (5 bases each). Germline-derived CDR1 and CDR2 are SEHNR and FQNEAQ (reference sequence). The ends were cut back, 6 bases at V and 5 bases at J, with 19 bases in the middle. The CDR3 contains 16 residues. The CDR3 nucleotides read TGTGCCAGCAGTGTCGTTGGGGGAGAAGGAACCGGGGAGCTGTTTTTT. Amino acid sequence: CASSVVGGEGTGELFF.

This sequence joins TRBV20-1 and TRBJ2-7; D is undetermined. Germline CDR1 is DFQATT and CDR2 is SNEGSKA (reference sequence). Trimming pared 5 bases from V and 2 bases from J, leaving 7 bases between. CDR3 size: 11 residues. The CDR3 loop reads CSAAEPYEQYF. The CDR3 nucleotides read TGCAGTGCTGCGGAGCCCTACGAGCAGTACTTC.

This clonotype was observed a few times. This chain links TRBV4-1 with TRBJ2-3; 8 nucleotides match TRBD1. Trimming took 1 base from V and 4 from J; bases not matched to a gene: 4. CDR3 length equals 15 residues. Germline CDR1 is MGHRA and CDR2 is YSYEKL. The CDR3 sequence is CASSQVVTGADTQYF. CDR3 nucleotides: TGCGCCAGCAGCCAAGTGGTGACAGGGGCAGATACGCAGTATTTT.

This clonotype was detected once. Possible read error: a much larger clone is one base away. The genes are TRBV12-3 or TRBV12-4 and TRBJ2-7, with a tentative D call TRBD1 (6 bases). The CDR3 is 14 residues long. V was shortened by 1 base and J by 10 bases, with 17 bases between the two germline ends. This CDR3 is CASSLDRAENTQYF. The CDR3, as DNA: TGTGCCAGCAGTTTAGACAGGGCCGAAAACACTCAGTACTTC.

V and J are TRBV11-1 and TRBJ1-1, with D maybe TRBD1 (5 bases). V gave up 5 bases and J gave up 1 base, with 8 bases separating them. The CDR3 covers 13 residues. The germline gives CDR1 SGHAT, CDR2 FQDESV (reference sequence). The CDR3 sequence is CASSGHTNTEAFF. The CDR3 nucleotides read TGTGCCAGCAGCGGACACACGAACACTGAAGCTTTCTTT.

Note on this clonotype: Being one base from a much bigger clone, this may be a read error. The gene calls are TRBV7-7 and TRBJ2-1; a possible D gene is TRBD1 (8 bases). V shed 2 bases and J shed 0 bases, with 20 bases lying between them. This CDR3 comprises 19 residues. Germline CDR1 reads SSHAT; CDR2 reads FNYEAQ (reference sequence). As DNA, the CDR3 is TGTGCCAGCAGCTTATCCCGGACAGGGAGGGTAAGCTCCTACAATGAGCAGTTCTTC. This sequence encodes CASSLSRTGRVSSYNEQFF.

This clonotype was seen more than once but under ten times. CDR3 coding DNA: TGTGCCAGCAGCTTAGTAAGGTTTCTAGCGGGAGGCGGTAGGTTGGATACGCAGTATTTT. This sequence encodes CASSLVRFLAGGGRLDTQYF. The chain links TRBV7-2 to TRBJ2-3, with 11 bases identical to TRBD2. V lost 1 base, J lost 6 bases, and 18 bases stayed unmatched. This CDR3 spans 20 amino acids. Germline loops: CDR1 SGHTA, CDR2 FQGNSA.

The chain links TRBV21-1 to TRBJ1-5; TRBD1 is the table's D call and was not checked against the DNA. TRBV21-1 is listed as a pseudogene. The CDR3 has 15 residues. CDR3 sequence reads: CASSNRDGSNQPQHF. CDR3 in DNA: TGTGCCAGCAGCAACAGGGATGGAAGCAATCAGCCCCAGCATTTT.

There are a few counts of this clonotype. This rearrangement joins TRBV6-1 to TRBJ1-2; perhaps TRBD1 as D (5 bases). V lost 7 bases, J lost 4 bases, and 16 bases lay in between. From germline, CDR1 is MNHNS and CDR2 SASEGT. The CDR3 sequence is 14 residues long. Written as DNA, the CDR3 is TGTGCCAGCACCGATGGGGGATTAGGCTATGGCTACACCTTC. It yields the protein CASTDGGLGYGYTF.

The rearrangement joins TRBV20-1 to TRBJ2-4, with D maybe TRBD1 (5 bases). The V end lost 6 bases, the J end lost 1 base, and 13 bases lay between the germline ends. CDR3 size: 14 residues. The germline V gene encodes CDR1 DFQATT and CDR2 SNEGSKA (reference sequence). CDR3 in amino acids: CSATRPGAKNIQYF. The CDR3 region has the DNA TGCAGTGCGACCCGCCCAGGGGCCAAAAACATTCAGTACTTC.

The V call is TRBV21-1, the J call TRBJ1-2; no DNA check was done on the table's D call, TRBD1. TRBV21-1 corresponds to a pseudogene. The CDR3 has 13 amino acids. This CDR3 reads CASIGQGGDGYTF. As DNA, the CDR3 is TGTGCCAGCATAGGACAGGGAGGGGATGGCTACACCTTC.

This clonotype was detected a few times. CDR3 DNA sequence: TGCAGCGTTAATAGACCCCCGGCAGACTTTTATCAGCCCCAGCATTTT. Translation gives CSVNRPPADFYQPQHF. This chain uses TRBV29-1 with TRBJ1-5; D gene unclear. The CDR3 has 16 residues. Germline V gene data show CDR1 as SQVTM and CDR2 as ANQGSEA. V was clipped by 5 bases and J by 5 bases, with 22 bases between them.